Below are 21 T cell receptor beta chains sequenced from a single sample in a study of blood T cell repertoires in COVID-19. The protocol was immunoSEQ multiplex PCR, while the TCRdb copy is restricted to in-frame clones and leaves out a portion. This table holds a few hundred thousand clones, about 90% found once. The source material was PBMCs or T cells enriched from blood (not recorded which). The receptors here all came from a human donor in a cohort exposed to, infected with or recovered from COVID-19 (not recorded which). The donor label of this sample is uncertain.

A single count supports this clone. The chain carries TRBV27 and TRBJ1-3; the D gene is possibly TRBD1 (6 bases). The CDR3 loop spans 19 amino acids. Germline CDR1 is MNHEY and CDR2 is SMNVEV (reference sequence). V gave up 0 bases and J gave up 1 base, with 19 bases separating them. CDR3 loop: CASSLSFHGQPFSGNTIYF. The CDR3 nucleotides read TGTGCCAGCAGTTTATCGTTCCACGGACAGCCTTTTTCTGGAAACACCATATATTTT.

In nucleotides, the CDR3 is TGCAGCGCCCTGCGGGAGGGGAACTATGGCTACACCTTC. Amino acid sequence: CSALREGNYGYTF. The rearrangement uses TRBV29-1 and TRBJ1-2, with D tentatively TRBD1 (5 bases). The length of the CDR3 is 13 residues. Trimming removed 7 bases from V and 2 bases from J, with 14 bases in between. In germline, CDR1 is SQVTM, CDR2 ANQGSEA. The whole variable domain, remainder taken from reference TRBV29-1 and TRBJ1-2, is SAVISQKPSRDICQRGTSLTIQCQVDSQVTMMFWYRQQPGQSLTLIATANQGSEATYESGFVIDKFPISRPNLTFSTLTVSNMSPEDSSIYLCSALREGNYGYTFGSGTRLTVV.

This clone was counted once. The V and J genes are TRBV10-1 and TRBJ2-3; no reliable D call. Germline assignment: CDR1 WNHNN and CDR2 SYGVQD (reference sequence). V was shortened by 5 bases and J by 3 bases, with 15 bases between the two germline ends. This CDR3 region has 15 residues. The CDR3 is CASSLSGSGTDTQYF. The CDR3 DNA follows: TGCGCCAGCAGTCTTAGTGGTTCAGGAACAGATACGCAGTATTTT.

The chain combines TRBV30 with TRBJ2-3; perhaps TRBD1 as D (5 bases). The CDR3 sequence is 14 residues long. V shed 3 bases and J shed 2 bases, with 12 bases lying between them. From germline, CDR1 is GTSNPN and CDR2 SVGIG (reference sequence). The CDR3 coding sequence is TGTGCCTGGAGCGTAGGGGCTCCCACAGATACGCAGTATTTT. Translating gives CAWSVGAPTDTQYF.

This clone was seen more than once but under ten times. The V gene is TRBV10-3, the J gene TRBJ2-3, with TRBD1 matching over 7 bases. The CDR3 consists of 15 residues. CDR1 ENHRY and CDR2 SYGVKD come from the germline V gene. V shed 5 bases, J shed 5 bases, and the junction held 10 bases outside the gene matches. This CDR3 is CAISRAGTAVDTQYF. CDR3 sequence (DNA): TGTGCCATCAGTAGAGCCGGGACAGCGGTAGATACGCAGTATTTT.

The rearrangement links TRBV7-9 to TRBJ1-1; TRBD1 aligns across 8 bases. CDR1 is SEHNR and CDR2 is FQNEAQ in the germline V gene (reference sequence). V was clipped by 4 bases and J by 2 bases; unmatched bases: 3. The CDR3 is made up of 14 amino acids. In DNA form, the CDR3 reads TGTGCCAGCAGCTCGGGACAGGTTAACACTGAAGCTTTCTTT. It encodes CASSSGQVNTEAFF.

This clone was recorded once. V and J are TRBV27 and TRBJ1-1; D is unresolved. The CDR3 length is 13 residues. Germline values: CDR1 MNHEY, CDR2 SMNVEV (reference sequence). Trimming removed 1 base from V and 2 bases from J, with 5 bases in between. The CDR3 DNA sequence: TGTGCCAGCAGTTTATGGGCCAACACTGAAGCTTTCTTT. Translation gives CASSLWANTEAFF.

The genes are TRBV4-2 and TRBJ2-1, with 11 bases aligning to TRBD2. V shed 5 bases, J shed 9 bases, and the junction held 9 bases outside the gene matches. This CDR3 has 15 residues. Germline V gives CDR1 LGHNA, CDR2 YNFKEQ. The CDR3 DNA sequence: TGTGCCAGCAGCACGGGACTAGCGGCGAGACGTGAGCAGTTCTTC. Amino acid sequence: CASSTGLAARREQFF.

CDR3: CASSLSPEKLFF. The CDR3 nucleotides read TGTGCCAGCAGCCTTAGTCCTGAAAAACTGTTTTTT. This chain uses TRBV6-6 with TRBJ1-4; D uncertain. The germline CDR1 and CDR2 sequences are MNHNY and SVGAGI (reference sequence). The CDR3 runs to 12 residues. V was shortened by 6 bases and J by 7 bases, with 9 bases between the two germline ends.

The chain links TRBV5-1 to TRBJ1-1, with TRBD1 matching 7 bases. Per the germline V gene, CDR1 is SGHRS and CDR2 is YFSETQ. The CDR3 is 13 amino acids. V dropped 3 bases and J dropped 6; count of bases not matched to a gene: 5. The CDR3 here is CASSSTRGAEAFF. CDR3 DNA sequence: TGCGCCAGCAGCTCCACCAGGGGGGCTGAAGCTTTCTTT.

The table lists this clone with a count of one. This sequence joins TRBV24-1 and TRBJ1-2; TRBD1 matches 8 bases. The CDR3 extends over 15 amino acids. Germline values: CDR1 KGHDR, CDR2 SFDVKD. The V and J ends lost 0 bases and 3 bases, in that order; junction bases with no gene match: 2. The CDR3 region is CATSDLAGGDYGYTF. In DNA form, the CDR3 reads TGTGCCACCAGTGATTTGGCAGGGGGCGACTATGGCTACACCTTC.

The chain combines TRBV27 with TRBJ1-5, with 7 bases aligning to TRBD1. V lost 5 bases to trimming and J lost 7 bases; unmatched junction nucleotides: 11. CDR1 and CDR2 (germline): MNHEY, SMNVEV (reference sequence). This CDR3 has 15 residues. CDR3 sequence (DNA): TGTGCCAGCAGTCCCGGGACAGATGGGGTGCAGCCCCAGCATTTT. Translation: CASSPGTDGVQPQHF.

The gene calls are TRBV28 and TRBJ1-4; 8 nucleotides agree with TRBD1. The V segment lost 5 bases and the J segment 9 bases; nucleotides outside the gene matches: 8. Germline loops: CDR1 MDHEN, CDR2 SYDVKM. This CDR3 comprises 14 residues. CDR3 region: CASSGGQGRKKLFF. In DNA form, the CDR3 reads TGTGCCAGCAGTGGTGGACAGGGCAGGAAAAAACTGTTTTTT. The full variable domain, in which reference TRBV28 and TRBJ1-4 provide the parts outside the CDR3, is DVKVTQSSRYLVKRTGEKVFLECVQDMDHENMFWYRQDPGLGLRLIYFSYDVKMKEKGDIPEGYSVSREKKERFSLILESASTNQTSMYLCASSGGQGRKKLFFGSGTQLSVL.

This clone has only one observation. J is TRBJ1-3 and V is TRBV29-1, with D maybe TRBD1 (5 bases). V lost 5 bases and J lost 1, with 12 bases in between. This CDR3 spans 14 amino acids. Germline-derived CDR1 and CDR2 are SQVTM and ANQGSEA. The CDR3 region has the DNA TGCAGCGTTCGGGGGATAGTTTCTGGAAACACCATATATTTT. Amino acids: CSVRGIVSGNTIYF.

The chain has TRBV3-1 (or the pseudogene TRBV3-2) and TRBJ2-7; no definite D call. Germline V gene lookup returns CDR1 LGHDT and CDR2 YNNKEL (reference sequence). The CDR3 is 12 residues long. Deletions cut 4 bases from V and 2 bases from J, with 6 bases between. The CDR3 region has the DNA TGTGCCAGCAGCCCGCGTCCCTACGAGCAGTACTTC. It specifies CASSPRPYEQYF.

V gene TRBV11-3 combines with J gene TRBJ1-1; tentative D call: TRBD1 (5 bases). V was pared by 2 bases and J by 4 bases, with 8 bases between. The CDR3 is 13 amino acids. Germline V gene lookup returns CDR1 SGHNT and CDR2 YENEEA. CDR3 sequence: CASSLQGSTEAFF. The CDR3 DNA follows: TGTGCCAGCAGCTTACAGGGTAGCACTGAAGCTTTCTTT.

V and J are TRBV7-8 and TRBJ2-3, with 12 bases that match TRBD2. The V gene end was trimmed by 6 bases and the J gene end by 1 base; junction bases not matched to a gene: 2. Germline CDR1 is SGHVS and CDR2 is FQNEAQ. The CDR3 is 15 residues long. Here the CDR3 DNA reads TGTGCCAGCAGATGGACTAGCGGGGGCACAGATACGCAGTATTTT. Translated: CASRWTSGGTDTQYF.

This clone has only one observation. The V gene is TRBV19, the J gene TRBJ2-7; 9 positions match TRBD2. CDR1 LNHDA and CDR2 SQIVND come from the germline V gene (reference sequence). The V segment lost 2 bases and the J segment 3 bases; nucleotides outside the gene matches: 2. This CDR3 has 14 amino acids. The CDR3 loop reads CASSIKAGGYEQYF. For the CDR3, the DNA is TGTGCCAGTAGTATAAAAGCGGGGGGCTACGAGCAGTACTTC.

The J gene is TRBJ1-1, the V gene TRBV11-3; D gene uncertain. V was trimmed by 11 bases and J by 1 base, leaving 14 bases between them. CDR1 and CDR2 from the germline V gene are SGHNT and YENEEA. The CDR3 is 13 residues long. The CDR3 protein is CACQEAWNTEAFF. The CDR3 DNA reads TGTGCCTGCCAAGAGGCCTGGAACACTGAAGCTTTCTTT.

The rearrangement uses TRBV12-5 and TRBJ1-6; 11 bases map to TRBD1. This CDR3 has 20 amino acids. Germline CDR1 reads LGHNT; CDR2 reads FRNRAP. Unmatched junction bases numbered 21, after V lost 5 bases and J lost 9 bases. The CDR3 DNA follows: TGTGCTAGTGGTGAAAGCCCTGGGACAGGGGGAAGGCGAGGGCGTTCACCCCTCCACTTT. It specifies CASGESPGTGGRRGRSPLHF.

The chain uses TRBV30 and TRBJ2-7; D may be TRBD1 (6 bases). This CDR3 has 14 amino acids. Germline V gene sequence: CDR1 GTSNPN, CDR2 SVGIG (reference sequence). The V end lost 0 bases, the J end lost 4 bases, and 13 bases lay between the germline ends. The CDR3 protein is CAWSVRGGWYEQYF. The CDR3 region has the DNA TGTGCCTGGAGTGTACGAGGGGGATGGTACGAGCAGTACTTC. Full variable domain (remainder filled in from reference TRBV30 and TRBJ2-7): SQTIHQWPATLVQPVGSPLSLECTVEGTSNPNLYWYRQAAGRGLQLLFYSVGIGQISSEVPQNLSASRPQDRQFILSSKKLLLSDSGFYLCAWSVRGGWYEQYFGPGTRLTVT.